This T cell receptor (beta chain) was observed in a study of T-cell memory formation after mild COVID-19 (TCRdb year 2021). Background for the entire study: TCR sequence clusters from the two donors were found to be largely donor specific. In a couple of donors, T-cell clones that expanded and contracted after mild COVID-19 were followed by sequencing TCRalpha and TCRbeta repertoires longitudinally. The cohort was made up of two young adult volunteers, one female and one male, who were previously healthy. The paper's findings and limits, for the study overall: The detection of some responding clones in pre-infection memory suggests that pre-existing cross-reactive memory T cells joined the SARS-CoV-2 response. SARS-CoV-2 specificity of the second-wave clones peaking on day 37 was not confirmed. The study included only a couple of mild cases, and larger cohorts that include severe cases with pre-infection samples were judged to be necessary. Contracting CD4+ clones were found mainly in CM and EM memory subsets, while CD8+ clones were enriched in EMRA. From day 15 to 85, contracting clones showed balanced CD4/CD8 phenotypes, whereas a second wave of clones that expanded from day 15 to 37 leaned towards CD4+.

Concerning this clonotype itself: Its antigen remains undetermined. Base qualities are not provided; no much larger clone lies one nucleotide away.

Relative to germline, V is 2 bases shorter and J is 0 bases shorter, with 11 bases between their ends. As encoded in the germline V gene, CDR1 is KGHSH while CDR2 is LQKENI. The CDR3 sequence holds 17 residues, the cysteine and phenylalanine included. Only the CDR3 part of the read is kept: 51 bases, read in frame from the first base. The run used an Illumina NovaSeq 6000. Using 5'RACE with constant-segment primers, TCRalpha and TCRbeta cDNA libraries were constructed, with sample barcodes and unique molecular identifiers added in the process. Trizol reagent was used to extract RNA from every sample. Amplification of the libraries took two PCR steps, and the second step added a second sample barcode plus Illumina TruSeq adapters. Sequencing of the libraries was done on an Illumina NovaSeq, producing 2 x 150 bp paired-end reads. The original pipeline was this. Reads were demultiplexed and collapsed into UMI-guided consensus sequences with migec v1.2.7. Using mixcr v2.1.11, UMI consensuses were aligned to TRA and TRB V and J templates and then assembled into clonotypes. A clonotype was counted as expanded or contracted only when both edgeR and NoisET called the clonotype significant, with the noise models trained on biological replicates. For edgeR calls, the thresholds were a false discovery rate-adjusted p below 0.01 and a log2 fold-change of 1. As an exploratory analysis of dynamics, max-normalized trajectories of the 1000 most abundant clonotypes were examined by PCA with hierarchical clustering. Each responding clone was given a CD4 or CD8 phenotype based on the CD4+ and CD8+ repertoires, which had been sequenced separately. The public reads were run again by TCRdb, first through fastp at Q25 and then through MiXCR, and only productive beta chains were kept. Rows with one shared CDR3 protein collapse into an entry with the most common genes and DNA. In this record, the V and J calls reflect TCRdb's handling and not the investigators' own analysis. Across this sample there are 210,000 or so distinct CDR3 sequences, with roughly 10% seen only once. Less than 4% of the sample rests with the top ten.

PBMCs were isolated by Ficoll-Paque density gradient centrifugation. This sequence originates from a man in his late teens or twenties who had mild COVID-19 (a few samples of this study predate the infection). The sample titles of this study are shuffled in the database, so cell type and time point are left out; the donor was told from shared clones. The chain links TRBV18 with TRBJ2-6; the D gene remains uncertain. The sample comprised PBMCs or a T cell subset sorted from them (not recorded which). DNA sequence: TGTGCCAGCTCACCAGGGGTGCCCTCCTCTGGGGCCAACGTCCTGACTTTC. This yields the protein CASSPGVPSSGANVLTF.